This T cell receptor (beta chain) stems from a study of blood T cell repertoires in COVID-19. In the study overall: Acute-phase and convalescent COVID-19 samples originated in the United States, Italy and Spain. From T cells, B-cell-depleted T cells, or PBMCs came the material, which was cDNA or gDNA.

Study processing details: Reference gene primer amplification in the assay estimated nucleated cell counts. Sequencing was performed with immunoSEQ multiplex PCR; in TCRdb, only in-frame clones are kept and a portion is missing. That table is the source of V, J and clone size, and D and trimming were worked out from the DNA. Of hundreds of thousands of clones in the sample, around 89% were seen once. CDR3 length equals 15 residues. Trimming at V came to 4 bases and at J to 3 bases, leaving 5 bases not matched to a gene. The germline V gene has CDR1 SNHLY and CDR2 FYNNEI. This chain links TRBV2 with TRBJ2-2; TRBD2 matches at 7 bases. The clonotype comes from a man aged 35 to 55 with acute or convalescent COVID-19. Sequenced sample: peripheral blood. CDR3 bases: TGTGCCAGCAGTGTATCTAGCGGTTACACCGGGGAGCTGTTTTTT. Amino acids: CASSVSSGYTGELFF. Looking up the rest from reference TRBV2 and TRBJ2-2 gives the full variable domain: EPEVTQTPSHQVTQMGQEVILRCVPISNHLYFYWYRQILGQKVEFLVSFYNNEISEKSEIFDDQFSVERPDGSNFTLKIRSTKLEDSAMYFCASSVSSGYTGELFFGEGSRLTVL.